The 20 T cell receptor beta chains presented below share a single source sample, sequenced in a study of cytomegalovirus exposure and HLA in healthy donors. PCR employed 60 Vbeta and 13 Jbeta primers. Sequenced by immunoSEQ multiplex PCR; TCRdb stores in-frame clones only, minus some. The top ten hold 3.5% to 5% of the sample, which has more than 110,000 clones, about four fifths seen once. Material for sequencing was PBMCs. The source of these receptors is a man aged 35 to 55 in good health and CMV-seropositive.

V and J are TRBV6-5 and TRBJ1-6; a possible D gene is TRBD1 (5 bases). This CDR3 region has 15 residues. CDR1 and CDR2 from the germline V gene are MNHEY and SVGAGI. Trimming took 4 bases from V and 7 from J, leaving 14 bases between them. CDR3 nucleotide sequence: TGTGCCAGCAGTTTAGCAGGGAAGGAGAATTCACCCCTCCACTTT. Translated, it gives CASSLAGKENSPLHF.

This chain uses TRBV11-1 with TRBJ2-3; 10 bases line up with TRBD2. The V gene's germline CDR1 is SGHAT and CDR2 FQDESV (reference sequence). CDR3 length equals 16 residues. Trimming removed 2 bases from V and 1 base from J; junction bases left unmatched: 3. This CDR3 is CASSLTLAGGTDTQYF. In DNA, the CDR3 is TGTGCCAGCAGCTTAACCCTAGCGGGAGGCACAGATACGCAGTATTTT.

This rearrangement joins TRBV9 to TRBJ1-1; the D gene is possibly TRBD1 (5 bases). V was clipped by 7 bases and J by 3 bases, with 10 bases between them. Looked up from germline, CDR1 is SGDLS and CDR2 is YYNGEE. The CDR3 is 12 residues long. The CDR3 loop is CASAGGDTEAFF. DNA for the CDR3: TGTGCCAGCGCAGGAGGGGACACTGAAGCTTTCTTT.

This clone has a single count. The CDR3 loop is CASRQGMHGYTF. CDR3 in DNA: TGTGCCAGCAGACAGGGGATGCATGGCTACACCTTC. This chain connects TRBV6-5 to TRBJ1-2, with 7 bases lining up with TRBD1. With V trimmed by 6 bases and J by 6 bases, 4 bases remained unmatched. The CDR3 totals 12 residues. CDR1 and CDR2 (germline): MNHEY, SVGAGI.

J is TRBJ2-2 and V is TRBV5-1, with D perhaps matching TRBD2 (6 bases). This CDR3 has 13 residues. Germline V gene data show CDR1 as SGHRS and CDR2 as YFSETQ. The germline V and J ends were trimmed by 2 bases and 6 bases, with 8 bases remaining between them. The CDR3 DNA sequence: TGCGCCAGCAGCTTCCCTAGCGCCGGGGAGCTGTTTTTT. The encoded protein is CASSFPSAGELFF. The full variable domain, in which reference TRBV5-1 and TRBJ2-2 provide the parts outside the CDR3, is KAGVTQTPRYLIKTRGQQVTLSCSPISGHRSVSWYQQTPGQGLQFLFEYFSETQRNKGNFPGRFSGRQFSNSRSEMNVSTLELGDSALYLCASSFPSAGELFFGEGSRLTVL.

This chain connects TRBV13 to TRBJ1-3; D gene uncertain. Germline V gene sequence: CDR1 PRHDT, CDR2 FYEKMQ (reference sequence). This CDR3 has 16 amino acids. V was trimmed by 3 bases and J by 0 bases, leaving 12 bases between them. CDR3 protein: CASSLDGKSSGNTIYF. The CDR3, as DNA: TGTGCCAGCAGCTTGGACGGGAAGAGCTCTGGAAACACCATATATTTT.

As regards this clone: A read error may produce the germline difference seen at one junction end. This chain joins TRBV7-9 and TRBJ2-5, with D possibly matching TRBD1 (6 bases). Germline CDR1 reads SEHNR; CDR2 reads FQNEAQ (reference sequence). The CDR3 is 14 residues long. For the CDR3, the DNA is TGTTCCAGCAGCTTCTACAGGGACCAAGAGACCCAGTACTTC. Translating gives CSSSFYRDQETQYF.

The rearrangement uses TRBV19 and TRBJ2-7, with D possibly being TRBD2 (5 bases). Trimming shortened V by 3 bases and J by 0 bases, and 9 bases separated the two germline ends. The CDR3 runs to 14 residues. Germline V gene sequence: CDR1 LNHDA, CDR2 SQIVND (reference sequence). The CDR3 here is CASSIRGPSYEQYF. The CDR3 DNA reads as TGTGCCAGTAGTATCAGAGGGCCCTCCTACGAGCAGTACTTC. Full variable domain (rest looked up from reference TRBV19 and TRBJ2-7): DGGITQSPKYLFRKEGQNVTLSCEQNLNHDAMYWYRQDPGQGLRLIYYSQIVNDFQKGDIAEGYSVSREKKESFPLTVTSAQKNPTAFYLCASSIRGPSYEQYFGPGTRLTVT.

The V call is TRBV5-1, the J call TRBJ2-1, with TRBD2 matching 10 bases. Germline assignment: CDR1 SGHRS and CDR2 YFSETQ. The CDR3 consists of 15 residues. V was clipped by 2 bases and J by 4 bases; unmatched bases: 3. CDR3 region: CASSLTSGEYNEQFF. The CDR3 DNA is TGCGCCAGCAGCTTAACTAGCGGGGAGTACAATGAGCAGTTCTTC.

The V call is TRBV7-6, the J call TRBJ1-3; D might be TRBD1 (5 bases). The length of the CDR3 is 17 residues. Looked up from germline, CDR1 is SGHVS and CDR2 is FNYEAQ. V shed 2 bases and J shed 2 bases, with 16 bases lying between them. The CDR3 here is CASSLYPTRGTGNTIYF. CDR3 DNA sequence: TGTGCCAGCAGCTTATACCCGACACGGGGGACTGGAAACACCATATATTTT. Supplemented by reference TRBV7-6 and TRBJ1-3, the full variable domain reads GAGVSQSPRYKVTKRGQDVALRCDPISGHVSLYWYRQALGQGPEFLTYFNYEAQQDKSGLPNDRFSAERPEGSISTLTIQRTEQRDSAMYRCASSLYPTRGTGNTIYFGEGSWLTVV.

The chain's CDR3 is CASSLVVTGSYEQYF. Written as DNA, the CDR3 is TGCGCCAGCAGCTTGGTTGTGACAGGGTCCTACGAGCAGTACTTC. The chain links TRBV5-1 to TRBJ2-7; TRBD1 agrees at 7 bases. In germline, CDR1 is SGHRS, CDR2 YFSETQ. This CDR3 region has 15 residues. V was pared by 0 bases and J by 1 base, with 4 bases of the junction left unmatched. The full variable domain, rest sourced from reference TRBV5-1 and TRBJ2-7, is KAGVTQTPRYLIKTRGQQVTLSCSPISGHRSVSWYQQTPGQGLQFLFEYFSETQRNKGNFPGRFSGRQFSNSRSEMNVSTLELGDSALYLCASSLVVTGSYEQYFGPGTRLTVT.

As for this clone: At one of its ends the junction is not consistent with the germline gene, which may arise from a read error. V and J are TRBV15 and TRBJ2-7; 8 bases are shared with TRBD1. Germline values: CDR1 LNHNV, CDR2 YYDKDF (reference sequence). The length of the CDR3 is 15 residues. CDR3 nucleotides: TGTGCCACCAGCGGAGACAGGGGTTTGCCAACCGAGCAGTACTTC. Translation: CATSGDRGLPTEQYF.

This chain connects TRBV30 to TRBJ2-3, with a weak D call TRBD1 (5 bases). This CDR3 is 17 amino acids long. In germline, CDR1 is GTSNPN, CDR2 SVGIG (reference sequence). Deletions cut 0 bases from V and 4 bases from J, with 20 bases between. This chain's CDR3 is CAWSVRLSGQGPDTQYF. The CDR3 nucleotides read TGTGCCTGGAGTGTACGGCTAAGTGGGCAGGGCCCAGATACGCAGTATTTT. The full variable domain, in which reference TRBV30 and TRBJ2-3 provide the parts outside the CDR3, is SQTIHQWPATLVQPVGSPLSLECTVEGTSNPNLYWYRQAAGRGLQLLFYSVGIGQISSEVPQNLSASRPQDRQFILSSKKLLLSDSGFYLCAWSVRLSGQGPDTQYFGPGTRLTVL.

V and J are TRBV5-8 and TRBJ2-7; 9 nucleotides align to TRBD2. After removal of 4 bases from V and 6 bases from J, the junction contained 5 bases not matched to a gene. Germline values: CDR1 SGHTS, CDR2 YDEGEE. This CDR3 has 13 amino acids. The CDR3 region is CASSPRGRAEQYF. The DNA of the CDR3 is TGTGCCAGCAGCCCCCGCGGGAGGGCCGAGCAGTACTTC.

The chain recombines TRBV7-8 with TRBJ1-4; 8 bases are shared with TRBD1. The CDR3 is 15 amino acids. Germline V lookup: CDR1 SGHVS, CDR2 FQNEAQ. Trimming at V came to 5 bases and at J to 8 bases, leaving 10 bases not matched to a gene. The CDR3, as DNA: TGTGCCAGCAGCCGGGGTAGGACAGGGAAGGAAAAACTGTTTTTT. Protein sequence: CASSRGRTGKEKLFF.

A note on this clone: Other DNA sequences within the sample encode an identical CDR3. V gene TRBV6-5 combines with J gene TRBJ1-5, with 7 bases that match TRBD1. CDR1 MNHEY and CDR2 SVGAGI come from the germline V gene. The CDR3 is 15 residues long. V trimming: 2 bases; J trimming: 6 bases; junction bases outside the gene matches: 7. In nucleotides, the CDR3 is TGTGCCAGCAGTTACGGCAGGGGGGTCGGTCAGCCCCAGCATTTT. Amino acid sequence: CASSYGRGVGQPQHF.

CDR3 amino acids: CASSQDGNGGEPQHF. The CDR3 DNA sequence: TGTGCCAGCAGCCAAGATGGGAACGGGGGTGAGCCCCAGCATTTT. V gene TRBV4-2 combines with J gene TRBJ1-5; tentatively, D is TRBD1 (5 bases). This CDR3 contains 15 residues. The ends were cut back, 0 bases at V and 8 bases at J, with 14 bases in the middle. Germline-derived CDR1 and CDR2 are LGHNA and YNFKEQ.

This rearrangement joins TRBV5-8 to TRBJ1-2; a possible D gene is TRBD1 (5 bases). The CDR3 runs 13 residues. V shed 2 bases and J shed 2 bases, with 7 bases lying between them. CDR1 and CDR2 (germline): SGHTS, YDEGEE. In DNA, the CDR3 is TGTGCCAGCAGCTTAGCAGGGAACTATGGCTACACCTTC. This gives the protein CASSLAGNYGYTF.

V gene TRBV11-2 combines with J gene TRBJ1-1; possible D gene TRBD1, 5 bases. The CDR3 has 12 amino acids. Germline CDR1 SGHAT, CDR2 FQNNGV. V lost 3 bases, J lost 7 bases, and 9 bases lay in between. The CDR3 DNA follows: TGTGCCAGCAGCTTGGGGCGACTTGAAGCTTTCTTT. As protein: CASSLGRLEAFF. The entire variable domain, with the rest obtained from reference TRBV11-2 and TRBJ1-1, is as follows: EAGVAQSPRYKIIEKRQSVAFWCNPISGHATLYWYQQILGQGPKLLIQFQNNGVVDDSQLPKDRFSAERLKGVDSTLKIQPAKLEDSAVYLCASSLGRLEAFFGQGTRLTVV.

This clone appeared once. Here the CDR3 reads CATQGGSGQETQYF. The CDR3 nucleotides are TGTGCCACCCAGGGAGGGTCAGGCCAAGAGACCCAGTACTTC. J is TRBJ2-5 and V is TRBV10-3, with 7 bases matching TRBD2. This CDR3 has 14 residues. The ends lost 10 bases at V and 1 base at J; junction bases unmatched: 9. Germline CDR1 reads ENHRY; CDR2 reads SYGVKD.